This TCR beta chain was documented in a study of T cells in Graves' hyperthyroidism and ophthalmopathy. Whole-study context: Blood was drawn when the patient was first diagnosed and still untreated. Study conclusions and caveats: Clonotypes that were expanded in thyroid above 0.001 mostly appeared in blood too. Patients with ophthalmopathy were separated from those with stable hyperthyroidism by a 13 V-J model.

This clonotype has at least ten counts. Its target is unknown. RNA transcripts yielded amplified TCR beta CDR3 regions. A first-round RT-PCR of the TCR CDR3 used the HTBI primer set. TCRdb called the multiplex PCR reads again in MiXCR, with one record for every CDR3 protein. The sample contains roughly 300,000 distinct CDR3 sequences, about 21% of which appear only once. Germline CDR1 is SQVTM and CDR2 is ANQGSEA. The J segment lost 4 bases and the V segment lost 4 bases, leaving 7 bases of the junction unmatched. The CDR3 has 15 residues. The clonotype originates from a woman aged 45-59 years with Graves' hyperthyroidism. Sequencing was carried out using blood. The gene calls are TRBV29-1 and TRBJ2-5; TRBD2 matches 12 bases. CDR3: CSVVLAGGGAETQYF. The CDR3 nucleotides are TGCAGCGTTGTACTAGCGGGAGGAGGAGCAGAGACCCAGTACTTC.